Presented here are 24 T cell receptor beta chains from one specimen sequenced in a study of CD8 T cells in ankylosing spondylitis. These receptors have no identified antigens. Findings and caveats of the study: One TCR beta motif, made up of about 8 highly homologous variants, appeared characteristic of ankylosing spondylitis blood.

MiXCR was run by TCRdb on the 5' RACE reads, yielding one entry per CDR3 protein. Of 470,000 or so distinct CDR3 sequences listed, 25% to 30% were seen once; the top ten hold 0.85% to 1%. Sequencing used blood, either unsorted or a sorted T cell fraction (not recorded which). These receptors all stem from a male donor with ankylosing spondylitis.

This clonotype was counted between two and nine times. This rearrangement joins TRBV15 to TRBJ2-3; D perhaps matches TRBD2 (5 bases). V was shortened by 1 base and J by 4 bases, with 18 bases between the two germline ends. The V gene's germline CDR1 is LNHNV and CDR2 YYDKDF (reference sequence). The CDR3 runs to 17 residues. The CDR3 DNA reads TGTGCCACCAGCAGAGTATTCTTTAGTGGGAGTTCAGATACGCAGTATTTT. This encodes CATSRVFFSGSSDTQYF.

This sequence joins TRBV5-1 and TRBJ2-2; 11 bases are a match to TRBD2. The V and J ends lost 1 base and 8 bases, in that order; junction bases with no gene match: 1. This CDR3 contains 14 residues. Germline-derived CDR1 and CDR2 are SGHRS and YFSETQ. CDR3: CASSLTSGSGELFF. CDR3 DNA sequence: TGCGCCAGCAGCTTGACTAGCGGGAGTGGGGAGCTGTTTTTT.

This clonotype was counted between two and nine times. This rearrangement joins TRBV5-4 to TRBJ1-5; 9 bases are shared with TRBD1. The CDR3 covers 13 residues. Germline CDR1 and CDR2: SGHNT and YYREEE (reference sequence). Losses at the gene ends were 4 bases for V and 7 bases for J; bases not matched to a gene: 3. The CDR3 is CASSGGQGQPQHF. For the CDR3, the DNA is TGTGCCAGCAGCGGGGGACAGGGACAGCCCCAGCATTTT.

In nucleotides, the CDR3 is TGTGCCAGCAGCCAATTTATGCAGGGGGCAGGCGAGCAGTACTTC. The encoded protein is CASSQFMQGAGEQYF. V is TRBV14 and J is TRBJ2-7; TRBD1 aligns across 8 bases. Trimming removed 2 bases from V and 6 bases from J; junction bases left unmatched: 9. This CDR3 region has 15 residues. Germline V gene lookup returns CDR1 SGHDN and CDR2 FVKESK.

The chain carries TRBV10-3 and TRBJ2-1; D may be TRBD1 (7 bases). V lost 7 bases to trimming and J lost 8 bases, with 15 bases between them. Germline CDR1 ENHRY, CDR2 SYGVKD. The length of the CDR3 is 13 residues. Here the CDR3 reads CAITGRRGDEQFF. The CDR3 nucleotides read TGTGCCATCACCGGCCGCAGGGGGGATGAGCAGTTCTTC.

The V call is TRBV30, the J call TRBJ2-3; no firm D call. V lost 1 base and J 7 bases, leaving 9 bases between the germline ends. Germline-derived CDR1 and CDR2 are GTSNPN and SVGIG (reference sequence). The CDR3 is 12 residues long. The CDR3 DNA sequence: TGTGCCTGGAGTGGGTTTACATATACGCAGTATTTT. This sequence encodes CAWSGFTYTQYF.

This clonotype was picked up a small number of times. V and J are TRBV7-9 and TRBJ2-7; D call uncertain. V lost 3 bases to trimming and J lost 5 bases, with 17 bases between them. Germline lookup yields CDR1 SEHNR and CDR2 FQNEAQ (reference sequence). The CDR3 spans 15 residues. The CDR3 region is CASSFSFTGPNEQYF. CDR3 nucleotide sequence: TGTGCCAGCAGCTTTTCATTCACCGGACCGAACGAGCAGTACTTC.

The V gene is TRBV11-2, the J gene TRBJ2-7; D not certain. The V gene lost 5 bases and the J gene lost 6 bases, with 20 bases spanning the gap. CDR1 and CDR2 from the germline V gene are SGHAT and FQNNGV. There are 15 residues in the CDR3. CDR3 sequence (DNA): TGTGCCAGCAGCCCGAGGTTGGACGGACCACTCGAGCAGTACTTC. Protein: CASSPRLDGPLEQYF.

The chain joins TRBV7-2 to TRBJ2-1, with 8 positions matching TRBD1. Per the germline V gene, CDR1 is SGHTA and CDR2 is FQGNSA. J was trimmed by 8 bases and V by 3 bases; bases with no gene match: 3. The CDR3 spans 13 residues. The CDR3 spells CASSFDRGHEQFF. CDR3 coding DNA: TGTGCCAGCAGCTTCGACAGGGGCCATGAGCAGTTCTTC.

Remarks on this clonotype: At one of its ends the junction is not consistent with the germline gene, which may arise from a read error. The chain joins TRBV3-1 to TRBJ1-5; no reliable D call. Per germline, CDR1 LGHDT and CDR2 YNNKEL (reference sequence). This CDR3 spans 15 amino acids. The CDR3 DNA reads as TGTGCCAGCTGCCAAGATGGGCAGCCCAATCAGCCCCAGCATTTT. Translated, it gives CASCQDGQPNQPQHF.

This clonotype was detected a few times. The CDR3 loop is CSAAPPLGGYNEQFF. DNA of the CDR3: TGCAGTGCTGCCCCTCCGTTGGGAGGTTACAATGAGCAGTTCTTC. The J gene is TRBJ2-1, the V gene TRBV20-1; D perhaps matches TRBD2 (6 bases). V was pared by 5 bases and J by 4 bases, with 18 bases between. Germline CDR1 and CDR2: DFQATT and SNEGSKA (reference sequence). The CDR3 spans 15 residues.

This clonotype occurred a few times. This chain links TRBV30 with TRBJ1-5; the D is unclear. The V end lost 3 bases, the J end lost 7 bases, and 16 bases lay between the germline ends. The CDR3 has 14 amino acids. Germline V gene sequence: CDR1 GTSNPN, CDR2 SVGIG (reference sequence). CDR3 in DNA: TGTGCCTGGAGCCGTTCCGGATTTGGACAGCCCCAGCATTTT. This codes for CAWSRSGFGQPQHF. Drawing the rest from reference TRBV30 and TRBJ1-5, the complete variable domain is SQTIHQWPATLVQPVGSPLSLECTVEGTSNPNLYWYRQAAGRGLQLLFYSVGIGQISSEVPQNLSASRPQDRQFILSSKKLLLSDSGFYLCAWSRSGFGQPQHFGDGTRLSIL.

This clonotype was seen a few times. The J gene is TRBJ2-1, the V gene TRBV10-3, with D hard to call. Germline lookup yields CDR1 ENHRY and CDR2 SYGVKD. Trimming pared 10 bases from V and 6 bases from J, leaving 13 bases between. The CDR3 consists of 12 residues. The CDR3 sequence: CATASISNEQFF. The CDR3 DNA is TGTGCCACTGCGTCCATAAGCAATGAGCAGTTCTTC.

This clonotype was seen at least ten times. The rearrangement links TRBV7-2 to TRBJ1-6, with D tentatively TRBD1 (6 bases). V lost 4 bases, J lost 8 bases, and 9 bases lay in between. The CDR3 consists of 13 residues. The V gene's germline CDR1 is SGHTA and CDR2 FQGNSA. CDR3: CASSSYRDSPLHF. CDR3 nucleotides: TGTGCCAGCAGCTCTTACAGGGATTCACCCCTCCACTTT.

The gene calls are TRBV5-1 and TRBJ2-7, with D possibly being TRBD2 (5 bases). The CDR3 is 14 residues long. Germline CDR1 is SGHRS and CDR2 is YFSETQ. V was pared by 3 bases and J by 3 bases, with 13 bases between. The chain's CDR3 is CASSSEQGGYEQYF. DNA for the CDR3: TGCGCCAGCAGCTCAGAGCAAGGAGGCTACGAGCAGTACTTC.

This clonotype was seen only once. The rearrangement uses TRBV6-6 and TRBJ1-5, with D uncertain. The ends were cut back, 7 bases at V and 7 bases at J, with 14 bases in the middle. The CDR3 is 13 amino acids. Germline V lookup: CDR1 MNHNY, CDR2 SVGAGI (reference sequence). CDR3 loop: CASTAKAQQPQHF. The CDR3 nucleotides are TGTGCCAGCACGGCGAAGGCTCAGCAGCCCCAGCATTTT.

This clonotype has a count of ten or more. V gene TRBV29-1 combines with J gene TRBJ2-1, with TRBD1 identical over 7 bases. Germline V gene lookup returns CDR1 SQVTM and CDR2 ANQGSEA. J lost 9 bases, V lost 6 bases, and 5 bases had no gene match. CDR3 size: 11 residues. CDR3 DNA: TGCAGCGTGGGGGACAGCCTTGAGCAGTTCTTC. Translated: CSVGDSLEQFF.

The chain recombines TRBV24-1 with TRBJ1-2, with a weak D call TRBD1 (5 bases). Germline-derived CDR1 and CDR2 are KGHDR and SFDVKD. Trimming shortened V by 2 bases and J by 4 bases, and 16 bases separated the two germline ends. The CDR3 contains 16 residues. The CDR3, as DNA: TGTGCCACCAGTGATTCTAGGAGGGCCGGGGGCTATGGCTACACCTTC. Its protein product is CATSDSRRAGGYGYTF.

The chain links TRBV6-1 to TRBJ2-1; TRBD2 aligns across 7 bases. There are 15 residues in the CDR3. V dropped 2 bases and J dropped 1; count of bases not matched to a gene: 2. Germline CDR1 is MNHNS and CDR2 is SASEGT. The CDR3 sequence is CASSEQAGSYNEQFF. As DNA, the CDR3 is TGTGCCAGCAGTGAACAAGCGGGGTCCTACAATGAGCAGTTCTTC.

This clonotype was seen more than once but under ten times. The gene calls are TRBV20-1 and TRBJ2-4; TRBD1 agrees at 12 bases. The V gene end was trimmed by 6 bases and the J gene end by 3 bases; junction bases not matched to a gene: 6. The V gene's germline CDR1 is DFQATT and CDR2 SNEGSKA (reference sequence). There are 15 residues in the CDR3. The DNA for the CDR3 is TGCAGTGCCGCGGGGGACAGGGGGCACAAAAACATTCAGTACTTC. Amino acids: CSAAGDRGHKNIQYF.

The gene calls are TRBV7-2 and TRBJ1-2; 7 nucleotides align to TRBD1. The CDR3 runs 12 residues. Germline V gene sequence: CDR1 SGHTA, CDR2 FQGNSA. V trimming: 5 bases; J trimming: 8 bases; junction bases outside the gene matches: 5. CDR3 nucleotide sequence: TGTGCCAGCAGCATACAGGGGATCGGCTACACCTTC. It encodes CASSIQGIGYTF.

The chain carries TRBV5-1 and TRBJ2-5; 7 nucleotides line up with TRBD1. Trimming at V came to 3 bases and at J to 2 bases, leaving 7 bases not matched to a gene. The CDR3 spans 15 residues. The V gene's germline CDR1 is SGHRS and CDR2 YFSETQ. CDR3 sequence: CASSWDSPNQETQYF. The CDR3 DNA is TGCGCCAGCAGCTGGGACAGCCCAAATCAAGAGACCCAGTACTTC.

The chain combines TRBV24-1 with TRBJ2-1; TRBD2 aligns across 14 bases. Germline V CDR1 and CDR2: KGHDR, SFDVKD. The CDR3 has 16 amino acids. V lost 3 bases, J lost 7 bases, and 4 bases stayed unmatched. CDR3 nucleotide sequence: TGTGCCACCAGTGATACCGGGACTAGCGGGAGAAATGAGCAGTTCTTC. This encodes CATSDTGTSGRNEQFF.

This clonotype was seen more than once but under ten times. This chain links TRBV14 with TRBJ1-1; D is unresolved. Looked up from germline, CDR1 is SGHDN and CDR2 is FVKESK. CDR3 length: 14 amino acids. V shed 0 bases and J shed 5 bases, with 10 bases lying between them. The CDR3 is CASSQELFGTEAFF. In DNA form, the CDR3 reads TGTGCCAGCAGCCAAGAGTTATTCGGGACTGAAGCTTTCTTT.